This T cell receptor beta chain was sequenced for a study of T cells in Graves' hyperthyroidism and ophthalmopathy. Study results and limitations: The model made its ophthalmopathy prediction, and onset followed a median about 5.9 months later.

This clonotype was counted many times. The antigen remains undetermined. Subjects with ophthalmopathy showed a Clinical Activity Score no lower than 3, a NOSPECS grade no lower than 4, and a duration shorter than 3 months. The V segment lost 3 bases and the J segment 1 base; nucleotides outside the gene matches: 3. This CDR3 has 16 residues. CDR1 is KGHDR, CDR2 SFDVKD, per germline. The investigators amplified TCR beta CDR3 regions from RNA transcripts. HTBI primers drove first-round RT-PCR of the TCR CDR3. TCRdb re-called the multiplex PCR reads with MiXCR, one entry per CDR3 protein. The sample has 500,000 to 650,000 distinct CDR3 sequences, just under 20% seen once.

The chain links TRBV24-1 to TRBJ2-1; 9 bases line up with TRBD2. Source material: blood. This clonotype was sampled from a middle-aged man with Graves' ophthalmopathy. DNA for the CDR3: TGTGCCACCAGTGATCCTCTAGCGGGATCCTACAATGAGCAGTTCTTC. Translated: CATSDPLAGSYNEQFF.